This T cell receptor beta chain appears in the sequencing data of a study of T-cell memory formation after mild COVID-19. This clonotype occurred a few times. TCRdb reanalysed the 5' RACE reads using MiXCR and keeps one entry per CDR3 protein. Here the sample spans approximately 350,000 distinct CDR3 sequences, approximately 15% being singletons. This CDR3 contains 14 residues. The germline V gene has CDR1 SGHTA and CDR2 FQGNSA. The V gene lost 1 base and the J gene lost 4 bases, with 8 bases spanning the gap. Sequences were obtained from PBMCs or a T cell subset sorted from them (not recorded which). The chain couples TRBV7-2 to TRBJ1-5; D ambiguous. The receptor was isolated from a man between 18 and 35 years old who had mild COVID-19 (a few samples of this study predate the infection). Cell type and time point are not known. DNA for the CDR3: TGTGCCAGCAGCTTAGTGCGGACTAATCAGCCCCAGCATTTT. Residues: CASSLVRTNQPQHF.